This T cell receptor beta chain is from a study of glioma-infiltrating T cells after dendritic cell vaccination. This clone was observed a few times. Its antigen is unknown. The CDR3 length is 17 residues. CDR1 and CDR2 from the germline V gene are SGHNT and YYREEE (reference sequence). V dropped 0 bases and J dropped 0; count of bases not matched to a gene: 4. Noted time point: after dendritic cell vaccination, including at tumor progression/relapse. Overall study results and limits: TCR clonality showed no direct relationship with survival.

The primer mix had 60 V beta and 13 J beta primers. Sequencing was performed with immunoSEQ multiplex PCR; in TCRdb, only in-frame clones are kept and a portion is missing. The sample comprises more than 95,000 clones, roughly 80% of which are singletons, and about 5% rests with the top ten. The genes are TRBV5-4 and TRBJ1-3; 9 nucleotides match TRBD1. The TCR originated in a human donor with glioblastoma. The source was blood, collected after dendritic cell vaccination. CDR3 protein: CASSLVTGGSSGNTIYF. The CDR3 nucleotides read TGTGCCAGCAGCTTGGTGACAGGGGGGAGCTCTGGAAACACCATATATTTT.